This entry features one T cell receptor (beta chain) sequence. Its antigen is currently unknown. This entry comes from a study of T-cell memory formation after mild COVID-19. The overall study: Among the donors, TCR clusters were largely specific to each donor. Study-wide points: That cross-reactive memory joined was suggested by some responding clones appearing in pre-infection memory. Clones that contracted clustered mainly in CM and EM if CD4+ and in EMRA if CD8+.

MiXCR, applied by TCRdb to the 5' RACE reads, yields one record per CDR3 protein. Among tens of thousands of distinct CDR3 sequences listed, roughly 13% were seen once. V was trimmed by 8 bases and J by 3 bases, leaving 16 bases between them. The CDR3 sequence is 15 residues long. Germline values: CDR1 MNHEY, CDR2 SMNVEV (reference sequence). The chain combines TRBV27 with TRBJ2-2; D perhaps matches TRBD2 (7 bases). The sequenced sample consisted of PBMCs or a T cell subset sorted from them (not recorded which). The sequence was collected from a man between 18 and 35 years old who had mild COVID-19 (a few samples of this study predate the infection). Cell type and time point are not known. As DNA, the CDR3 is TGTGCCAGCTCTCCCCTGGGGGGGCACACCGGGGAGCTGTTTTTT. Amino acid sequence: CASSPLGGHTGELFF.